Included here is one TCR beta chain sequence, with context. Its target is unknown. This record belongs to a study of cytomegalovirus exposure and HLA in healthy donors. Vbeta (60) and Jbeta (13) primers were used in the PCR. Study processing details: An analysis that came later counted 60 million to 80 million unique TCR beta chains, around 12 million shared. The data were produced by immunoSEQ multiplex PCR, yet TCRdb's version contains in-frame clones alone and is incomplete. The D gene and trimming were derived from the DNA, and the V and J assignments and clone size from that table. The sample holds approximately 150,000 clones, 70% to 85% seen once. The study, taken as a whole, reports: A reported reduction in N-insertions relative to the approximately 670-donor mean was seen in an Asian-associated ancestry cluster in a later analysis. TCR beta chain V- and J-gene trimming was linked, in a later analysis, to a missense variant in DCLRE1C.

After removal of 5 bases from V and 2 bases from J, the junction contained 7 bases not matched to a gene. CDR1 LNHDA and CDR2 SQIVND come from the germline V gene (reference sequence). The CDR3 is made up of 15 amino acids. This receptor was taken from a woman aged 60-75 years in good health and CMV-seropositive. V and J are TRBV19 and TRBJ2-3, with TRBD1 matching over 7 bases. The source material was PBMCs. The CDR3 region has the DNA TGTGCCAGTAGTCCAGTTGACAGGGCCACAGATACGCAGTATTTT. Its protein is CASSPVDRATDTQYF. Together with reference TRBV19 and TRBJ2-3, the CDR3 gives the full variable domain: DGGITQSPKYLFRKEGQNVTLSCEQNLNHDAMYWYRQDPGQGLRLIYYSQIVNDFQKGDIAEGYSVSREKKESFPLTVTSAQKNPTAFYLCASSPVDRATDTQYFGPGTRLTVL.